One and the same sample provided the 6 T cell receptor beta chains below, sequenced in a study of T-cell memory formation after mild COVID-19. TCRdb used MiXCR to reprocess the 5' RACE reads, holding one entry per CDR3 protein. The sample contains fewer than 700,000 distinct CDR3 sequences, about 20% of which appear only once. Sequencing was performed on PBMCs or a T cell subset sorted from them (not recorded which). The receptors here all came from an adult woman who had mild COVID-19 (a few samples of this study predate the infection). Cell type and time point are not known.

In this sample, this clonotype turned up a few times. The V call is TRBV5-6, the J call TRBJ2-1; TRBD1 matches 9 bases. Germline CDR1 and CDR2: SGHDT and YYEEEE. This CDR3 is 16 amino acids long. V gave up 2 bases and J gave up 3 bases; unmatched junction bases: 6. CDR3 region: CASSLNRGRIYNEQFF. CDR3 nucleotides: TGTGCCAGCAGCTTAAACAGGGGGCGAATCTACAATGAGCAGTTCTTC.

The genes are TRBV6-5 and TRBJ2-7; TRBD1 matches at 11 bases. J was trimmed by 4 bases and V by 9 bases; bases with no gene match: 8. Per germline, CDR1 MNHEY and CDR2 SVGAGI. The CDR3 totals 14 residues. The CDR3 region has the DNA TGTGCCAGTAGGAGGACAGGGGGCTTGTACGAGCAGTACTTC. The encoded protein is CASRRTGGLYEQYF.

This clonotype was counted at least ten times. V usage is TRBV4-2 and J usage is TRBJ2-5; D uncertain. Germline V lookup: CDR1 LGHNA, CDR2 YNFKEQ. V gave up 4 bases and J gave up 1 base, with 16 bases separating them. The CDR3 consists of 16 residues. Written as DNA, the CDR3 is TGTGCCAGCAGCCCCCGTGCTAATCTGGGCCAAGAGACCCAGTACTTC. Protein sequence: CASSPRANLGQETQYF.

V gene TRBV5-1 combines with J gene TRBJ2-1, with D perhaps matching TRBD1 (6 bases). V was shortened by 4 bases and J by 5 bases, with 10 bases between the two germline ends. Germline V CDR1 and CDR2: SGHRS, YFSETQ. This CDR3 is built from 13 residues. CDR3 DNA sequence: TGCGCCAGCAGCCACCGGACAGACAATGAGCAGTTCTTC. Its protein product is CASSHRTDNEQFF.

The table lists this clonotype with a few counts. The rearrangement links TRBV2 to TRBJ2-7; 7 positions match TRBD2. Germline values: CDR1 SNHLY, CDR2 FYNNEI. V shed 6 bases and J 2 bases; nucleotides not matched to a gene: 4. The CDR3 has 13 amino acids. The CDR3 sequence is CASRPGTTYEQYF. The CDR3, as DNA: TGTGCCAGCAGACCTGGGACTACCTACGAGCAGTACTTC.

This chain joins TRBV24-1 and TRBJ2-3; TRBD2 matches 10 bases. This CDR3 spans 14 amino acids. After removal of 0 bases from V and 10 bases from J, the junction contained 3 bases not matched to a gene. The germline V gene has CDR1 KGHDR and CDR2 SFDVKD. The CDR3 DNA sequence: TGTGCCACCAGTGATTTGCCTAGCGGGAGCTCGCAGTATTTT. It codes for CATSDLPSGSSQYF.